Shown below are 12 T cell receptor beta chains from a single sample sequenced in a study of early T cells in non-severe SARS-CoV-2 infection. TCRdb independently ran MiXCR on the 5' RACE reads; one entry per CDR3 protein. Found here are approximately 75,000 distinct CDR3 sequences, about 4.9% of them singletons; the top ten hold 3% to 4%. This sample comprised whole blood, obtained at baseline. The origin of the receptors is an adult who was a healthcare worker with PCR-confirmed SARS-CoV-2 infection or an uninfected control (not recorded which). The donor label of this sample is uncertain.

V usage is TRBV6-2 or TRBV6-3 and J usage is TRBJ1-5; D is uncertain. Germline V lookup: CDR1 MNHEY, CDR2 SVGEGT. The CDR3 loop spans 17 amino acids. Trimming cost V 4 bases and J 4 bases, with 20 bases left between them. The CDR3 sequence is CASSSHEKDPVNQPQHF. CDR3 coding DNA: TGTGCCAGCAGTTCCCACGAAAAGGACCCGGTAAATCAGCCCCAGCATTTT.

This clonotype was seen a few times. This sequence joins TRBV18 and TRBJ2-7; TRBD1 matches 10 bases. This CDR3 has 15 amino acids. CDR1 is KGHSH and CDR2 is LQKENI in the germline V gene. After removal of 6 bases from V and 5 bases from J, the junction contained 10 bases not matched to a gene. The CDR3 loop reads CASSRRKGQGNEQYF. The CDR3 coding sequence is TGTGCCAGCTCCCGAAGGAAGGGACAGGGGAACGAGCAGTACTTC.

This clonotype appeared a few times. The genes are TRBV11-2 and TRBJ2-2; D gene unclear. Trimming stripped 3 bases from V and 1 base from J, with 6 bases between. CDR1 is SGHAT and CDR2 is FQNNGV in the germline V gene. This CDR3 comprises 14 residues. The CDR3: CASSFLENTGELFF. CDR3 coding DNA: TGTGCCAGCAGCTTCCTGGAGAACACCGGGGAGCTGTTTTTT.

This clonotype was picked up many times. This CDR3 is CASIITENNQPQHF. DNA of the CDR3: TGTGCCAGTATAATTACAGAAAACAATCAGCCCCAGCATTTT. The V gene is TRBV6-1, the J gene TRBJ1-5, with D unclear. The CDR3 runs to 14 residues. With 9 bases removed from V and 3 bases from J, the gap between germline ends came to 15 bases. CDR1 is MNHNS, CDR2 SASEGT, per germline.

The chain is built from TRBV27 and TRBJ2-7; TRBD1 might be the D (5 bases). V shed 5 bases and J shed 0 bases, with 11 bases lying between them. Germline-derived CDR1 and CDR2 are MNHEY and SMNVEV (reference sequence). This CDR3 is 14 amino acids long. The CDR3, as DNA: TGTGCCAGCAGTCCCTTGGACACCTCCTACGAGCAGTACTTC. Translating gives CASSPLDTSYEQYF.

This clonotype occurred many times. The V call is TRBV7-6, the J call TRBJ2-1, with TRBD1 matching over 10 bases. The CDR3 extends over 15 amino acids. Germline V lookup: CDR1 SGHVS, CDR2 FNYEAQ. The ends lost 5 bases at V and 7 bases at J; junction bases unmatched: 8. Here the CDR3 DNA reads TGTGCCAGCAGCCCTCGACAGGGGGCGCAGAATGAGCAGTTCTTC. Its translation: CASSPRQGAQNEQFF. Full variable domain (rest looked up from reference TRBV7-6 and TRBJ2-1): GAGVSQSPRYKVTKRGQDVALRCDPISGHVSLYWYRQALGQGPEFLTYFNYEAQQDKSGLPNDRFSAERPEGSISTLTIQRTEQRDSAMYRCASSPRQGAQNEQFFGPGTRLTVL.

This clonotype was counted a few times. The rearrangement uses TRBV6-5 and TRBJ2-1; a weak D match, TRBD2 (6 bases). This CDR3 has 12 residues. CDR1 and CDR2 from the germline V gene are MNHEY and SVGAGI. The germline V and J ends were trimmed by 6 bases and 8 bases, with 11 bases remaining between them. CDR3 amino acids: CASSGPGDEQFF. The CDR3 DNA sequence: TGTGCCAGCAGCGGGCCGGGGGATGAGCAGTTCTTC.

The sample holds many counts of this clonotype. V is TRBV6-2 or TRBV6-3 and J is TRBJ2-7; 9 positions match TRBD1. The ends lost 4 bases at V and 0 bases at J; junction bases unmatched: 10. The germline V gene encodes CDR1 MNHEY and CDR2 SVGEGT. The CDR3 is 17 amino acids. DNA for the CDR3: TGTGCCAGCAGTTTCAGCCCGACAGGGGGAAGCTCCTACGAGCAGTACTTC. Encoded protein: CASSFSPTGGSSYEQYF.

This clonotype was seen at least ten times. The rearrangement links TRBV29-1 to TRBJ2-3, with 9 bases aligning to TRBD1. CDR1 is SQVTM and CDR2 is ANQGSEA in the germline V gene. The CDR3 length is 13 residues. The V and J ends lost 6 bases and 2 bases, in that order; junction bases with no gene match: 3. CDR3 sequence: CSVDRGYTDTQYF. The DNA for the CDR3 is TGCAGCGTGGACAGGGGCTACACAGATACGCAGTATTTT.

This clonotype was found a few times. The CDR3 loop is CAISPGQENTEAFF. In DNA form, the CDR3 reads TGTGCCATCAGTCCGGGACAGGAGAACACTGAAGCTTTCTTT. This sequence joins TRBV10-3 and TRBJ1-1; TRBD1 matches 8 bases. Germline V gene lookup returns CDR1 ENHRY and CDR2 SYGVKD. The CDR3 has 14 amino acids. Trimming cost V 5 bases and J 1 base; bases outside gene matches: 3.

CDR3 bases: TGTGCCAGTATGGGGGAGATCGACTATGGCTACACCTTC. Its translation is CASMGEIDYGYTF. The rearrangement uses TRBV19 and TRBJ1-2; tentative D call: TRBD1 (5 bases). Germline values: CDR1 LNHDA, CDR2 SQIVND (reference sequence). V lost 7 bases, J lost 3 bases, and 12 bases lay in between. The CDR3 consists of 13 residues.

This clonotype was observed at least ten times. The rearrangement joins TRBV6-4 to TRBJ2-6; D gene unclear. CDR1 and CDR2 (germline): MRHNA, SNTAGT. V shed 2 bases and J shed 1 base, with 6 bases lying between them. There are 15 residues in the CDR3. In DNA, the CDR3 is TGTGCCAGCAGTGACGAGCCGTCTGGGGCCAACGTCCTGACTTTC. Protein sequence: CASSDEPSGANVLTF.